One sample yielded the 11 T cell receptor beta chains listed below, sequenced in a study of shared clonotypes between healthy human individuals. The method was immunoSEQ multiplex PCR; TCRdb's version includes in-frame clones alone and lacks a portion of them. This sample carries about 340,000 clones, less than 75% of them seen once, and the ten largest clones take around 9.3%. The sample comprised memory CD4+ T cells sorted from blood. Subset noted: CD45RA-negative fraction. All receptors come from a man between 25 and 39 years old in good health.

V and J are TRBV6-1 and TRBJ1-1; D ambiguous. V lost 3 bases and J 4 bases, leaving 9 bases between the germline ends. CDR3 length equals 13 residues. Germline V CDR1 and CDR2: MNHNS, SASEGT. In DNA form, the CDR3 reads TGTGCCAGCAGTGAGAGGATGCCCACTGAAGCTTTCTTT. Its protein product is CASSERMPTEAFF.

CDR3 sequence: CASRGDRSSYNEQFF. The CDR3 DNA reads as TGTGCCAGTAGGGGGGACAGAAGCTCCTACAATGAGCAGTTCTTC. This chain connects TRBV19 to TRBJ2-1, with 7 bases identical to TRBD1. Unmatched junction bases numbered 5, after V lost 6 bases and J lost 0 bases. Germline V gene sequence: CDR1 LNHDA, CDR2 SQIVND (reference sequence). The CDR3 covers 15 residues.

This chain joins TRBV10-1 and TRBJ2-1; D is unresolved. Trimming shortened V by 3 bases and J by 0 bases, and 9 bases separated the two germline ends. The V gene's germline CDR1 is WNHNN and CDR2 SYGVQD (reference sequence). The CDR3 contains 15 residues. In nucleotides, the CDR3 is TGCGCCAGCAGTGAATCCGCTAGCTCCTACAATGAGCAGTTCTTC. Translation gives CASSESASSYNEQFF.

The sample holds one count of this clone. V gene TRBV29-1 combines with J gene TRBJ1-1; perhaps TRBD1 as D (5 bases). The CDR3 runs 13 residues. Germline CDR1 SQVTM, CDR2 ANQGSEA. The V end was cut by 7 bases, the J end by 3 bases, with 15 bases between. The CDR3 nucleotides are TGCAGCGCCGGACACCGGGAGGACACTGAAGCTTTCTTT. Amino acids: CSAGHREDTEAFF.

This sequence joins TRBV5-1 and TRBJ2-5; 9 nucleotides line up with TRBD2. The V gene end was trimmed by 0 bases and the J gene end by 4 bases; junction bases not matched to a gene: 4. CDR3 length: 15 residues. Germline loops: CDR1 SGHRS, CDR2 YFSETQ. DNA for the CDR3: TGCGCCAGCAGCTTGGGTTCTAGCGGGATAGAGACCCAGTACTTC. Encoded protein: CASSLGSSGIETQYF.

This clone appeared a single time. This chain joins TRBV7-6 and TRBJ2-1; 8 bases agree with TRBD2. Germline values: CDR1 SGHVS, CDR2 FNYEAQ. V lost 5 bases and J lost 7; bases outside the gene matches: 13. The CDR3 spans 16 residues. The CDR3 nucleotides are TGTGCCAGCAGCCCACGGGGGGGCGGGGCCCCTAATGAGCAGTTCTTC. As protein: CASSPRGGGAPNEQFF.

The rearrangement joins TRBV25-1 to TRBJ2-5, with D maybe TRBD2 (5 bases). CDR3 length: 14 amino acids. The V end lost 4 bases, the J end lost 4 bases, and 13 bases lay between the germline ends. Germline CDR1 and CDR2: MGHDK and SYGVNS. CDR3 DNA: TGTGCCAGCAGTGGTGCCGGGAAACGAGAGACCCAGTACTTC. As protein: CASSGAGKRETQYF.

In its sample, this clone was seen once. V and J are TRBV19 and TRBJ1-1; D is unclear. CDR1 and CDR2 (germline): LNHDA, SQIVND (reference sequence). This CDR3 has 12 amino acids. The CDR3 sequence: CAIGGVVGEAFF. Written as DNA, the CDR3 is TGTGCGATCGGCGGGGTAGTGGGGGAAGCTTTCTTT. Drawing the rest from reference TRBV19 and TRBJ1-1, the complete variable domain is DGGITQSPKYLFRKEGQNVTLSCEQNLNHDAMYWYRQDPGQGLRLIYYSQIVNDFQKGDIAEGYSVSREKKESFPLTVTSAQKNPTAFYLCAIGGVVGEAFFGQGTRLTVV.

The rearrangement uses TRBV4-2 and TRBJ1-5, with 7 bases fitting TRBD1. Germline trimming cut 4 bases from V and 4 bases from J; bases unmatched to any gene: 10. The CDR3 extends over 16 amino acids. The germline CDR1 and CDR2 sequences are LGHNA and YNFKEQ. The CDR3 is CASSRGLGDRNQPQHF. The CDR3 DNA reads TGTGCCAGCAGCCGGGGGCTCGGGGACAGAAATCAGCCCCAGCATTTT.

The gene calls are TRBV7-9 and TRBJ1-6, with a weak D call TRBD1 (6 bases). There are 15 residues in the CDR3. Deletions cut 2 bases from V and 5 bases from J, with 10 bases between. Germline V gives CDR1 SEHNR, CDR2 FQNEAQ (reference sequence). The CDR3 region has the DNA TGTGCCAGCAGCTTAAATAGGGGGAATAATTCACCCCTCCACTTT. It yields the protein CASSLNRGNNSPLHF. Filled out from reference TRBV7-9 and TRBJ1-6, the complete variable domain reads DTGVSQNPRHKITKRGQNVTFRCDPISEHNRLYWYRQTLGQGPEFLTYFQNEAQLEKSRLLSDRFSAERPKGSFSTLEIQRTEQGDSAMYLCASSLNRGNNSPLHFGNGTRLTVT.

The J gene is TRBJ1-3, the V gene TRBV18, with D tentatively TRBD1 (5 bases). The germline gives CDR1 KGHSH, CDR2 LQKENI. Trimming removed 6 bases from V and 3 bases from J, with 9 bases in between. The CDR3 has 13 residues. The CDR3 region has the DNA TGTGCCAGCTCGATCGACAGTGGAAACACCATATATTTT. Amino acid sequence: CASSIDSGNTIYF.